This TCR beta chain was recorded in a study of regulatory T cells in long-lasting Graves disease. Many counts were recorded for this clonotype. Building the TCR beta libraries relied on iRepertoire HTBI primers, and CDR3 regions underwent Arm-PCR. TCRdb re-derived calls from the multiplex PCR reads in MiXCR, one entry per CDR3 protein. There are about 420,000 distinct CDR3 sequences in the sample; about a sixth occur only once, and 20% to 25% lies in the top ten. The time point was: newly diagnosed GD, antithyroid drugs for less than 3 months. Following extraction of RNA from PBMCs, that RNA was used to make the TCR library. The CDR3 has 15 amino acids. CDR1 DFQATT and CDR2 SNEGSKA come from the germline V gene (reference sequence). The germline V and J ends were trimmed by 3 bases and 2 bases, with 16 bases remaining between them. This same sample was also taken into another study, of T cells in Graves' hyperthyroidism and ophthalmopathy.

The receptor was derived from a woman under 30 with Graves disease. The sequencing here drew on peripheral blood mononuclear cells (PBMCs), taken at new diagnosis, from a patient treated with antithyroid drugs. This chain uses TRBV20-1 with TRBJ1-1; a possible D gene is TRBD1 (5 bases). This CDR3 reads CSASGLGGINTEAFF. The CDR3 DNA reads as TGCAGTGCTAGCGGTCTCGGGGGGATTAACACTGAAGCTTTCTTT.